The 31 T cell receptor beta chains reported below all come from one sample, sequenced in a study of blood T cells in healthy people across ages. Using a J-beta primer mix together with a sample-barcoded 5' primer, a second PCR was run for roughly 6 to 12 cycles. MiXCR was run by TCRdb on the 5' RACE reads, yielding one entry per CDR3 protein. The table has 600,000 to 1,000,000 distinct CDR3 sequences, roughly 60% seen once. Sequenced input: blood. The receptors originated from a man aged 25 to 40 in good health.

The V gene is TRBV29-1, the J gene TRBJ1-2; TRBD1 aligns across 7 bases. The J segment lost 5 bases and the V segment lost 3 bases, leaving 15 bases of the junction unmatched. The germline gives CDR1 SQVTM, CDR2 ANQGSEA. CDR3 size: 16 residues. The CDR3 nucleotides are TGCAGCGTTGACAACGCTGTAGAGGGGGCTGCGTATGGCTACACCTTC. This encodes CSVDNAVEGAAYGYTF.

This clonotype was detected only a few times. The chain couples TRBV27 to TRBJ1-2; D remains ambiguous. The CDR3 length is 14 residues. Between the trimmed V and J ends, which lost 5 bases and 5 bases, there was a span of 15 bases. Germline assignment: CDR1 MNHEY and CDR2 SMNVEV (reference sequence). The CDR3 region is CASSQHSPSYGYTF. CDR3 DNA sequence: TGTGCCAGCAGTCAGCACTCCCCGTCTTATGGCTACACCTTC.

The chain recombines TRBV7-6 with TRBJ2-4; a possible D gene is TRBD1 (6 bases). The end of the DNA is better explained by TRBJ2-7, so the J call may be wrong. This CDR3 has 18 amino acids. The V gene's germline CDR1 is SGHVS and CDR2 FNYEAQ. CDR3 bases: TGTGCCAGCAGCTCCCGCGTTTTGGACAGCAATCCGGTCTACGAGCAGTACTTC. Translating it yields CASSSRVLDSNPVYEQYF.

This clonotype appeared many times. V is TRBV5-6 and J is TRBJ2-2; D might be TRBD2 (5 bases). CDR1 is SGHDT, CDR2 YYEEEE, per germline. The CDR3 has 15 residues. V lost 4 bases and J 0 bases, leaving 10 bases between the germline ends. In DNA, the CDR3 is TGTGCCAGCAGCCCCCGGACTGCGAACACCGGGGAGCTGTTTTTT. Translated, it gives CASSPRTANTGELFF.

The V call is TRBV29-1, the J call TRBJ1-2; perhaps TRBD1 as D (5 bases). CDR3 length: 11 amino acids. The V gene lost 6 bases and the J gene lost 4 bases, with 9 bases spanning the gap. Germline values: CDR1 SQVTM, CDR2 ANQGSEA. The CDR3 protein is CSVGHSYGYTF. For the CDR3, the DNA is TGCAGCGTCGGACATTCCTATGGCTACACCTTC.

The chain recombines TRBV4-3 with TRBJ2-7, with 10 nucleotides matching TRBD2. The germline V gene has CDR1 LGHNA and CDR2 YSLEER. J gave up 2 bases and V 4 bases, and 5 bases lay outside the gene matches. This CDR3 is 15 amino acids long. The CDR3 loop is CASSRGTSGAYEQYF. DNA of the CDR3: TGCGCCAGCAGCCGGGGAACTAGCGGGGCCTACGAGCAGTACTTC.

The CDR3 sequence is CASSQGTRVQPQHF. CDR3 nucleotides: TGTGCCAGCAGCCAGGGGACTCGGGTTCAGCCCCAGCATTTT. V is TRBV3-1 and J is TRBJ1-5, with D perhaps matching TRBD1 (5 bases). Germline V gives CDR1 LGHDT, CDR2 YNNKEL (reference sequence). CDR3 length equals 14 residues. V lost 3 bases, J lost 6 bases, and 12 bases lay in between.

This chain uses TRBV7-6 with TRBJ1-4; possible D gene TRBD1, 6 bases. Germline V lookup: CDR1 SGHVS, CDR2 FNYEAQ. The CDR3 runs to 16 residues. Trimming pared 4 bases from V and 3 bases from J, leaving 15 bases between. Here the CDR3 DNA reads TGTGCCAGCAGCTCCTGGAAGGAGGGGGCTAATGAAAAACTGTTTTTT. Translating gives CASSSWKEGANEKLFF.

This clonotype showed up just a few times. This chain links TRBV24-1 with TRBJ2-4; TRBD1 is a possible D gene (6 bases). The CDR3 extends over 16 amino acids. Germline CDR1 is KGHDR and CDR2 is SFDVKD. V was pared by 6 bases and J by 0 bases, with 14 bases between. The DNA of the CDR3 is TGTGCCACCAGTCACCACAGGGACATAGCCAAAAACATTCAGTACTTC. It translates to CATSHHRDIAKNIQYF.

V is TRBV6-6 and J is TRBJ2-1, with D hard to call. This CDR3 region has 15 residues. The germline gives CDR1 MNHNY, CDR2 SVGAGI (reference sequence). Between the trimmed V and J ends, which lost 2 bases and 2 bases, there was a span of 10 bases. CDR3 protein: CASSYGSNPYNEQFF. The CDR3 coding sequence is TGTGCCAGCAGTTACGGCTCTAATCCCTACAATGAGCAGTTCTTC.

This clonotype has only one observation. This rearrangement joins TRBV20-1 to TRBJ2-1; 7 bases fit TRBD2. Germline-derived CDR1 and CDR2 are DFQATT and SNEGSKA (reference sequence). CDR3 length equals 11 residues. After removal of 6 bases from V and 13 bases from J, the junction contained 9 bases not matched to a gene. This CDR3 is CSAPAGETQFF. The CDR3 nucleotides are TGCAGTGCACCCGCGGGAGAGACCCAGTTCTTC.

V gene TRBV28 combines with J gene TRBJ1-1; D call uncertain. With 2 bases removed from V and 1 base from J, the gap between germline ends came to 5 bases. The germline CDR1 and CDR2 sequences are MDHEN and SYDVKM. The CDR3 sequence is 13 residues long. As DNA, the CDR3 is TGTGCCAGCAGTTTAAACCCGAACACTGAAGCTTTCTTT. It translates to CASSLNPNTEAFF.

The chain combines TRBV20-1 with TRBJ2-1; 11 bases fit TRBD2. The V and J ends lost 1 base and 6 bases, in that order; junction bases with no gene match: 8. The CDR3 has 16 amino acids. Germline V gene lookup returns CDR1 DFQATT and CDR2 SNEGSKA (reference sequence). CDR3 DNA: TGCAGTGCTAGAGTTCTAGCGGGGGGAAATCCCAATGAGCAGTTCTTC. Residues: CSARVLAGGNPNEQFF.

This clonotype was seen more than once but under ten times. The V call is TRBV27, the J call TRBJ2-7; 7 bases align to TRBD2. Germline V CDR1 and CDR2: MNHEY, SMNVEV (reference sequence). Trimming cost V 3 bases and J 0 bases; bases outside gene matches: 11. The CDR3 has 17 amino acids. The CDR3 loop reads CASSLLRSSGPSYEQYF. CDR3 bases: TGTGCCAGCAGTTTGTTAAGGTCTAGCGGCCCCTCCTACGAGCAGTACTTC.

The chain recombines TRBV18 with TRBJ2-7; D assignment may be TRBD1 or TRBD2 (5 bases each). Trimming shortened V by 1 base and J by 7 bases, and 17 bases separated the two germline ends. Germline V CDR1 and CDR2: KGHSH, LQKENI. The CDR3 is 15 amino acids. The CDR3 protein is CASSPRGTAVGEQYF. The CDR3 nucleotides are TGTGCCAGCTCACCACGGGGGACCGCGGTAGGAGAGCAGTACTTC.

CDR3 bases: TGCAGTGCTAGCGATAGTAGCGTCTCCTACAATGAGCAGTTCTTC. Its translation: CSASDSSVSYNEQFF. The chain joins TRBV20-1 to TRBJ2-1; perhaps TRBD2 as D (5 bases). Germline lookup yields CDR1 DFQATT and CDR2 SNEGSKA (reference sequence). The CDR3 contains 15 residues. Trimming removed 3 bases at V and 0 bases at J, with 12 bases between.

J is TRBJ2-7 and V is TRBV12-3 or TRBV12-4; TRBD2 matches 8 bases. With V trimmed by 6 bases and J by 7 bases, 11 bases remained unmatched. This CDR3 region has 14 residues. CDR3 region: CASRTGGGASEQYF. Here the CDR3 DNA reads TGTGCCAGCAGAACCGGGGGGGGCGCTTCAGAGCAGTACTTC.

V and J are TRBV7-6 and TRBJ2-4; 10 bases agree with TRBD2. Trimming cost V 5 bases and J 4 bases; bases outside gene matches: 11. The CDR3 loop spans 17 amino acids. Germline V gene data show CDR1 as SGHVS and CDR2 as FNYEAQ. Here the CDR3 DNA reads TGTGCCAGCAGCCTACGAGCGGGGGGGCCGAAGAAAAACATTCAGTACTTC. This encodes CASSLRAGGPKKNIQYF.

In its sample, this clonotype was seen once. V and J are TRBV20-1 and TRBJ2-5, with 10 bases identical to TRBD2. The CDR3 is made up of 15 amino acids. Trimming took 2 bases from V and 5 from J; bases not matched to a gene: 8. Germline V lookup: CDR1 DFQATT, CDR2 SNEGSKA (reference sequence). The CDR3 DNA follows: TGCAGTGCTAGAACGCCTAGCGGGAGTTCGGAGACCCAGTACTTC. The encoded protein is CSARTPSGSSETQYF.

Details on this clonotype: The junction departs from germline at one end; a sequencing error may be responsible. CDR3 amino acids: CASPPLEETDTQYF. The CDR3 DNA reads TGTGCCAGCCCACCATTAGAGGAAACAGATACGCAGTATTTT. The V call is TRBV18, the J call TRBJ2-3; D call uncertain. The germline CDR1 and CDR2 sequences are KGHSH and LQKENI. The CDR3 is 14 residues long. The entire variable domain, with the rest obtained from reference TRBV18 and TRBJ2-3, is as follows: NAGVMQNPRHLVRRRGQEARLRCSPMKGHSHVYWYRQLPEEGLKFMVYLQKENIIDESGMPKERFSAEFPKEGPSILRIQQVVRGDSAAYFCASPPLEETDTQYFGPGTRLTVL.

The V gene is TRBV11-3, the J gene TRBJ2-3, with D perhaps matching TRBD1 (7 bases). CDR3 length equals 17 residues. Germline CDR1 and CDR2: SGHNT and YENEEA. V lost 5 bases, J lost 0 bases, and 18 bases lay in between. The chain's CDR3 is CASSLRTGGISTDTQYF. CDR3 bases: TGTGCCAGCAGCCTCCGGACAGGCGGGATAAGCACAGATACGCAGTATTTT.

V and J are TRBV7-2 and TRBJ2-1; no clear D. This CDR3 spans 15 amino acids. Trimming took off 1 base at V and 2 bases at J, with 9 bases between the two ends. Germline V gives CDR1 SGHTA, CDR2 FQGNSA. Here the CDR3 DNA reads TGTGCCAGCAGCTTAGAGAGCAGGCCCTACAATGAGCAGTTCTTC. Translating gives CASSLESRPYNEQFF.

V gene TRBV7-2 combines with J gene TRBJ2-1; 7 bases agree with TRBD2. V shed 0 bases, J shed 7 bases, and the junction held 6 bases outside the gene matches. Germline V gives CDR1 SGHTA, CDR2 FQGNSA. The CDR3 sequence is 15 residues long. The CDR3 sequence is CASSLAGGPGNEQFF. The CDR3 nucleotides are TGTGCCAGCAGCTTAGCGGGAGGGCCGGGTAATGAGCAGTTCTTC.

This clonotype was seen more than once but under ten times. The rearrangement joins TRBV29-1 to TRBJ1-2; TRBD1 matches at 8 bases. Losses at the gene ends were 0 bases for V and 4 bases for J; bases not matched to a gene: 7. Germline CDR1 and CDR2: SQVTM and ANQGSEA. The CDR3 covers 15 residues. CDR3 in DNA: TGCAGCGTTGAAGAGCCCAACAGGGGGGGCTATGGCTACACCTTC. Its protein is CSVEEPNRGGYGYTF.

The CDR3 here is CASSLGSGGGETQYF. In DNA, the CDR3 is TGTGCCAGCAGCTTAGGTTCCGGGGGTGGGGAGACCCAGTACTTC. The chain combines TRBV7-2 with TRBJ2-5, with a tentative D call TRBD2 (6 bases). CDR3 size: 15 residues. Per the germline V gene, CDR1 is SGHTA and CDR2 is FQGNSA. The germline V and J ends were trimmed by 1 base and 5 bases, with 14 bases remaining between them.

The V and J genes are TRBV7-9 and TRBJ2-5; maybe TRBD2 (5 bases). Near its end, the DNA agrees better with TRBJ2-7, so the J call may be wrong. CDR3 length: 12 amino acids. In germline, CDR1 is SEHNR, CDR2 FQNEAQ (reference sequence). The CDR3 nucleotides read TGTGCCAGCAGCTTCGGGGAAATCGAGCAGTACTTC. Its translation: CASSFGEIEQYF.

The V gene is TRBV5-8, the J gene TRBJ2-1; no clear D gene. This CDR3 has 16 amino acids. Germline V gives CDR1 SGHTS, CDR2 YDEGEE. V dropped 5 bases and J dropped 0 bases, with 15 bases sitting between them. CDR3: CASSDRLKGSYNEQFF. The CDR3 DNA is TGTGCCAGCAGTGACCGGTTAAAGGGCTCCTACAATGAGCAGTTCTTC. Looking up the rest from reference TRBV5-8 and TRBJ2-1 gives the full variable domain: EAGVTQSPTHLIKTRGQQATLRCSPISGHTSVYWYQQALGLGLQFLLWYDEGEERNRGNFPPRFSGRQFPNYSSELNVNALELEDSALYLCASSDRLKGSYNEQFFGPGTRLTVL.

This chain links TRBV27 with TRBJ1-6, with 7 nucleotides matching TRBD1. Germline V CDR1 and CDR2: MNHEY, SMNVEV (reference sequence). V was pared by 6 bases and J by 9 bases, with 8 bases of the junction left unmatched. The CDR3 is 14 residues long. The CDR3: CASSRLNRGSPLHF. The DNA for the CDR3 is TGTGCCAGCAGCCGACTAAACAGGGGTTCACCCCTCCACTTT.

This clonotype was found once. CDR3 nucleotide sequence: TGTGCCAGCGGTCACGCGGGGGGGCCGGAGGATACGCAGTATTTT. Translated: CASGHAGGPEDTQYF. This chain links TRBV27 with TRBJ2-3, with TRBD2 identical over 9 bases. Germline V CDR1 and CDR2: MNHEY, SMNVEV (reference sequence). V trimming: 8 bases; J trimming: 6 bases; junction bases outside the gene matches: 12. The CDR3 is 15 residues long.

There are a few counts of this clonotype. The chain employs TRBV4-2 and TRBJ2-1; 14 nucleotides agree with TRBD2. J gave up 7 bases and V 3 bases, and 8 bases lay outside the gene matches. This CDR3 comprises 17 residues. Germline lookup yields CDR1 LGHNA and CDR2 YNFKEQ. The DNA of the CDR3 is TGTGCCAGCAGCCAGACGGGACTAGCGGGAGTCCGAAATGAGCAGTTCTTC. Amino acid sequence: CASSQTGLAGVRNEQFF.

CDR3 nucleotides: TGTGCCAGCAGGAAGGGAGAGCAAACCTATGGCTACACCTTC. Protein product: CASRKGEQTYGYTF. The J gene is TRBJ1-2, the V gene TRBV12-3 or TRBV12-4; D gene unclear. The CDR3 length is 14 residues. V shed 6 bases and J shed 4 bases, with 15 bases lying between them.